The 14 T cell receptor beta chains presented below share a single source sample, sequenced in a study of blood T cell repertoires in COVID-19. Sequencing was performed with immunoSEQ multiplex PCR; in TCRdb, only in-frame clones are kept and a portion is missing. The sample lists 300,000 to 450,000 clones; around 89% were seen once. Material: PBMCs or T cells enriched from blood (not recorded which). The receptor set was obtained from a woman aged 18-35 years who had recovered from COVID-19.

V usage is TRBV28 and J usage is TRBJ1-1; D is unclear. Deletions cut 3 bases from V and 8 bases from J, with 10 bases between. The germline V gene has CDR1 MDHEN and CDR2 SYDVKM. This CDR3 spans 12 amino acids. The CDR3 region has the DNA TGTGCCAGCAGTTTGCGGGCTTCCGAAGCTTTCTTT. Protein product: CASSLRASEAFF.

There are a few counts of this clone. This chain joins TRBV4-1 and TRBJ1-6, with D maybe TRBD1 (5 bases). The CDR3 is 15 residues long. V lost 1 base and J 7 bases, leaving 11 bases between the germline ends. Germline loops: CDR1 MGHRA, CDR2 YSYEKL. For the CDR3, the DNA is TGCGCCAGCAGCCAAGGTGACAGAGAAAATTCACCCCTCCACTTT. Translation: CASSQGDRENSPLHF.

This rearrangement joins TRBV5-1 to TRBJ2-2, with TRBD1 identical over 9 bases. Germline V gene sequence: CDR1 SGHRS, CDR2 YFSETQ. The CDR3 length is 16 residues. The trim removed 2 bases at V and 5 bases at J, leaving 7 bases unmatched. The CDR3: CASSFSPGTGTGELFF. DNA for the CDR3: TGCGCCAGCAGCTTTTCCCCCGGGACAGGGACCGGGGAGCTGTTTTTT.

This clone occurred a few times. At the DNA level, this CDR3 is encoded by other sequences in the same sample as well. The CDR3 nucleotides read TGTGCCAGCTCATCAAGTGACTCGAGGGGGTCCACCTTC. This sequence encodes CASSSSDSRGSTF. The chain is built from TRBV18 and TRBJ1-2, with D maybe TRBD1 (6 bases). The germline V and J ends were trimmed by 5 bases and 13 bases, with 20 bases remaining between them. From germline, CDR1 is KGHSH and CDR2 LQKENI. The CDR3 extends over 13 amino acids. The variable domain in full, completed from reference TRBV18 and TRBJ1-2, reads NAGVMQNPRHLVRRRGQEARLRCSPMKGHSHVYWYRQLPEEGLKFMVYLQKENIIDESGMPKERFSAEFPKEGPSILRIQQVVRGDSAAYFCASSSSDSRGSTFGSGTRLTVV.

V usage is TRBV5-1 and J usage is TRBJ2-7, with D hard to call. Germline V gene sequence: CDR1 SGHRS, CDR2 YFSETQ. This CDR3 comprises 11 residues. The V end was cut by 0 bases, the J end by 6 bases, with 4 bases between. The DNA for the CDR3 is TGCGCCAGCAGCTTGGACTCCGAGCAGTACTTC. It encodes CASSLDSEQYF.

The chain employs TRBV6-5 and TRBJ2-7, with 7 positions matching TRBD1. After removal of 5 bases from V and 5 bases from J, the junction contained 3 bases not matched to a gene. The CDR3 totals 12 residues. Germline loops: CDR1 MNHEY, CDR2 SVGAGI. The CDR3 here is CASSRDSHEQYF. The CDR3 DNA reads as TGTGCCAGCAGTCGGGACAGCCACGAGCAGTACTTC.

The chain joins TRBV30 to TRBJ1-4; TRBD1 agrees at 8 bases. The J segment lost 5 bases and the V segment lost 2 bases, leaving 7 bases of the junction unmatched. The germline V gene has CDR1 GTSNPN and CDR2 SVGIG (reference sequence). The CDR3 runs to 15 residues. Here the CDR3 reads CAWSLMGQENEKLFF. In DNA, the CDR3 is TGTGCCTGGAGTCTTATGGGACAGGAAAATGAAAAACTGTTTTTT.

The V call is TRBV5-1, the J call TRBJ2-2; 7 bases align to TRBD1. The germline V gene has CDR1 SGHRS and CDR2 YFSETQ. CDR3 length equals 15 residues. The V gene end was trimmed by 7 bases and the J gene end by 1 base; junction bases not matched to a gene: 7. The CDR3 here is CASQKTGRNTGELFF. The CDR3 DNA follows: TGCGCCAGCCAAAAGACAGGGAGGAACACCGGGGAGCTGTTTTTT. Full variable domain (rest looked up from reference TRBV5-1 and TRBJ2-2): KAGVTQTPRYLIKTRGQQVTLSCSPISGHRSVSWYQQTPGQGLQFLFEYFSETQRNKGNFPGRFSGRQFSNSRSEMNVSTLELGDSALYLCASQKTGRNTGELFFGEGSRLTVL.

The J gene is TRBJ2-1, the V gene TRBV19; 9 bases match TRBD1. V was pared by 5 bases and J by 9 bases, with 11 bases of the junction left unmatched. CDR3 size: 15 residues. Germline V gene data show CDR1 as LNHDA and CDR2 as SQIVND (reference sequence). The CDR3 DNA reads TGTGCCAGTAGTCTCTCGGGACAGGGTGCCGGTGAGCAGTTCTTC. The encoded protein is CASSLSGQGAGEQFF.

The V call is TRBV9, the J call TRBJ2-2, with 11 bases lining up with TRBD2. CDR1 is SGDLS and CDR2 is YYNGEE in the germline V gene. V lost 0 bases, J lost 7 bases, and 5 bases stayed unmatched. This CDR3 contains 16 residues. The CDR3 is CASSVASSGGNGELFF. CDR3 coding DNA: TGTGCCAGCAGCGTAGCCTCTAGCGGGGGGAACGGGGAGCTGTTTTTT.

The chain couples TRBV11-2 to TRBJ2-7; D may be TRBD2 (5 bases). The germline CDR1 and CDR2 sequences are SGHAT and FQNNGV. V lost 6 bases, J lost 0 bases, and 12 bases lay in between. The CDR3 spans 14 residues. CDR3 coding DNA: TGTGCCAGCAGTCTAAACCGGGGCTCCTACGAGCAGTACTTC. The encoded protein is CASSLNRGSYEQYF.

V usage is TRBV18 and J usage is TRBJ2-7; no firm D call. Germline assignment: CDR1 KGHSH and CDR2 LQKENI. There are 14 residues in the CDR3. Trimming left V 1 base short and J 1 base short, with 8 bases between. CDR3 sequence (DNA): TGTGCCAGCTCACCACAGCAGCGTTCCTACGAGCAGTACTTC. This gives the protein CASSPQQRSYEQYF.

The V gene is TRBV27, the J gene TRBJ1-3, with D possibly TRBD1 on 5 matching bases. V was pared by 2 bases and J by 2 bases, with 10 bases between. CDR1 is MNHEY, CDR2 SMNVEV, per germline (reference sequence). The CDR3 length is 15 residues. CDR3 loop: CASSLTREAGNTIYF. The CDR3 DNA sequence: TGTGCCAGCAGTTTAACCAGGGAAGCTGGAAACACCATATATTTT.

The chain is built from TRBV7-9 and TRBJ2-7, with a possible D match to TRBD2 (6 bases). The length of the CDR3 is 16 residues. Trimming cost V 0 bases and J 1 base, with 13 bases left between them. Germline lookup yields CDR1 SEHNR and CDR2 FQNEAQ (reference sequence). This CDR3 is CASSLAGGGVSYEQYF. The CDR3 DNA reads as TGTGCCAGCAGCTTAGCGGGCGGCGGGGTTTCCTACGAGCAGTACTTC. The full variable domain, its missing parts supplied by reference TRBV7-9 and TRBJ2-7, is DTGVSQNPRHKITKRGQNVTFRCDPISEHNRLYWYRQTLGQGPEFLTYFQNEAQLEKSRLLSDRFSAERPKGSFSTLEIQRTEQGDSAMYLCASSLAGGGVSYEQYFGPGTRLTVT.